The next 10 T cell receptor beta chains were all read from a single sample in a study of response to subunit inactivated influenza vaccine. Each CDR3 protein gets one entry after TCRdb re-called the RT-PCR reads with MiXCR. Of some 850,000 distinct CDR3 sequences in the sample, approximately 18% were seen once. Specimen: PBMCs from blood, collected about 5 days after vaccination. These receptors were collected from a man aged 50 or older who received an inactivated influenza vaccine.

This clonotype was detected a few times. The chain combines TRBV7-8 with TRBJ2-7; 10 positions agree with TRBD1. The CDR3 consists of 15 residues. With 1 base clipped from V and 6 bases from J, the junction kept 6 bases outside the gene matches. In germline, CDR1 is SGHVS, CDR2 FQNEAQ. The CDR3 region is CASSLGTGQGPEQYF. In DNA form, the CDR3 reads TGTGCCAGCAGCTTAGGAACGGGACAGGGGCCCGAGCAGTACTTC.

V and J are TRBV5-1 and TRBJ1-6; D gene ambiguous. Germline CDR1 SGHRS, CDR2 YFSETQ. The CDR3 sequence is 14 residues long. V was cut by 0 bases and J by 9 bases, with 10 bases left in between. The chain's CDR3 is CASSLARVSSPLHF. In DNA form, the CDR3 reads TGCGCCAGCAGCTTGGCCCGAGTTAGTTCACCCCTCCACTTT.

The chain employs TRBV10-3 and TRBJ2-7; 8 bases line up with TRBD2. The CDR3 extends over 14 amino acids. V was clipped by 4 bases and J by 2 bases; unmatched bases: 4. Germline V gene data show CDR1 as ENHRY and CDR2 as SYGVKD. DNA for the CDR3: TGTGCCATCAGTGTGAGCGGGGGACCCTACGAGCAGTACTTC. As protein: CAISVSGGPYEQYF.

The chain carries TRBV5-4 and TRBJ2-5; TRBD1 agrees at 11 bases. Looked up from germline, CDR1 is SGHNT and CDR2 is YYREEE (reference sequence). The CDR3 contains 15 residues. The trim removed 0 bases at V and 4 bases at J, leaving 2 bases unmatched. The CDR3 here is CASSLVGTGGETQYF. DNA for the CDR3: TGTGCCAGCAGCTTGGTCGGGACAGGGGGAGAGACCCAGTACTTC.

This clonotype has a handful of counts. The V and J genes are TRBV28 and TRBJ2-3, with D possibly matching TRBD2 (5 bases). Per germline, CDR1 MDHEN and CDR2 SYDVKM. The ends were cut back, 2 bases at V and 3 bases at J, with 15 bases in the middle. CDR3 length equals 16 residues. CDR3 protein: CASSLISGKGTDTQYF. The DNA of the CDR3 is TGTGCCAGCAGTTTAATATCCGGGAAGGGTACAGATACGCAGTATTTT.

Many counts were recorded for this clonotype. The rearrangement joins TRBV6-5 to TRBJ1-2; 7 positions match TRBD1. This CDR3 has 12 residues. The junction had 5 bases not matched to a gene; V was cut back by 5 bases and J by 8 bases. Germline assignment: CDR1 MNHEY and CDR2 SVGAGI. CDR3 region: CASSQTGYGYTF. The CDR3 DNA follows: TGTGCCAGCAGTCAGACAGGGTACGGCTACACCTTC.

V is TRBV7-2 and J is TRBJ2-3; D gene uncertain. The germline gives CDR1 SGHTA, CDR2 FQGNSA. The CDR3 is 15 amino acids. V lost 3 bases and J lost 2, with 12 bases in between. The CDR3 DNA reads TGTGCCAGCAGCTTTGTACAGCTTAACACAGATACGCAGTATTTT. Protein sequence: CASSFVQLNTDTQYF.

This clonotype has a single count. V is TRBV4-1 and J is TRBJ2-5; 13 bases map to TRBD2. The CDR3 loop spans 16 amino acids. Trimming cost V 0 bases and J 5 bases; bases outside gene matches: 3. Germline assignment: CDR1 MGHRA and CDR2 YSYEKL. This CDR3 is CASSQEGLAGVETQYF. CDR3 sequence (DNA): TGCGCCAGCAGCCAAGAAGGACTAGCGGGAGTTGAGACCCAGTACTTC.

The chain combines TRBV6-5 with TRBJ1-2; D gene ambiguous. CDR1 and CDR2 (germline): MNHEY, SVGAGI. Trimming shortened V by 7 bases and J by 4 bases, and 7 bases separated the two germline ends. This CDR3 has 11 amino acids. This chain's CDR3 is CASIGRYGYTF. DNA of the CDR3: TGTGCCAGCATTGGGCGCTATGGCTACACCTTC.

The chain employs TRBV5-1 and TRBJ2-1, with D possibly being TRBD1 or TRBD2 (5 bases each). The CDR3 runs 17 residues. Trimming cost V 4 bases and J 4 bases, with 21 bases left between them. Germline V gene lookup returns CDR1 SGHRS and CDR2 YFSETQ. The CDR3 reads CASSVRDRRFSYNEQFF. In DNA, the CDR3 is TGCGCCAGCAGCGTCCGGGACCGTCGGTTTTCGTACAATGAGCAGTTCTTC.